Below are 7 T cell receptor beta chains sequenced from a single sample in a study of blood T cells in healthy people across ages. A sample-barcoded 5' primer and a J-beta primer mix were used in a second PCR of about 6 to 11 cycles. TCRdb analysed the 5' RACE reads with MiXCR anew, one entry per CDR3 protein. The repertoire consists of about a million distinct CDR3 sequences, with more than 30% occurring once and the leading ten covering about an eighth. Sequencing was performed on blood. The receptor source for this set is a young man in good health.

The chain carries TRBV25-1 and TRBJ2-1; D ambiguous. The CDR3 is made up of 19 amino acids. CDR1 and CDR2 (germline): MGHDK, SYGVNS. V was trimmed by 6 bases and J by 0 bases, leaving 24 bases between them. The CDR3 DNA is TGTGCCAGCAGCCCCGAATATGGAACTGGTGACTTCTCCTACAATGAGCAGTTCTTC. Its translation is CASSPEYGTGDFSYNEQFF. The full variable domain, its missing parts supplied by reference TRBV25-1 and TRBJ2-1, is EADIYQTPRYLVIGTGKKITLECSQTMGHDKMYWYQQDPGMELHLIHYSYGVNSTEKGDLSSESTVSRIRTEHFPLTLESARPSHTSQYLCASSPEYGTGDFSYNEQFFGPGTRLTVL.

This clonotype was counted between two and nine times. J is TRBJ1-4 and V is TRBV20-1; D not certain. Germline V gene data show CDR1 as DFQATT and CDR2 as SNEGSKA (reference sequence). Trimming stripped 5 bases from V and 8 bases from J, with 12 bases between. The length of the CDR3 is 12 residues. CDR3 amino acids: CSAGIPQEKLFF. In DNA form, the CDR3 reads TGCAGTGCTGGGATACCTCAGGAAAAACTGTTTTTT.

The chain carries TRBV15 and TRBJ2-1; 8 bases are shared with TRBD1. Germline V CDR1 and CDR2: LNHNV, YYDKDF (reference sequence). The CDR3 covers 14 residues. V lost 7 bases and J lost 4; bases outside the gene matches: 6. This chain's CDR3 is CATTGTGFYNEQFF. Written as DNA, the CDR3 is TGTGCCACCACCGGGACAGGCTTTTACAATGAGCAGTTCTTC. Full variable domain (missing parts from reference TRBV15 and TRBJ2-1): DAMVIQNPRYQVTQFGKPVTLSCSQTLNHNVMYWYQQKSSQAPKLLFHYYDKDFNNEADTPDNFQSRRPNTSFCFLDIRSPGLGDTAMYLCATTGTGFYNEQFFGPGTRLTVL.

This clonotype was counted at least ten times. The CDR3: CASSLHRKGGYTF. DNA for the CDR3: TGTGCCAGCAGTTTACACCGGAAGGGTGGCTACACCTTC. The chain recombines TRBV12-3 or TRBV12-4 with TRBJ1-2, with D hard to call. The CDR3 has 13 amino acids. The V and J ends lost 2 bases and 7 bases respectively, with 11 bases between them.

This rearrangement joins TRBV6-2 or TRBV6-3 to TRBJ2-3; D gene ambiguous. Trimming removed 2 bases at V and 0 bases at J, with 15 bases between. Germline-derived CDR1 and CDR2 are MNHEY and SVGEGT. The CDR3 has 17 amino acids. In nucleotides, the CDR3 is TGTGCCAGCAGTTACGTCCGGACGGACCCTAGCACAGATACGCAGTATTTT. This translates into CASSYVRTDPSTDTQYF.

This chain's CDR3 is CASSVLGLVYEQYF. CDR3 in DNA: TGTGCCAGCAGCGTGCTGGGACTAGTTTATGAGCAGTACTTC. The V gene is TRBV5-6, the J gene TRBJ2-7; TRBD2 agrees at 8 bases. V trimming: 4 bases; J trimming: 7 bases; junction bases outside the gene matches: 10. This CDR3 has 14 residues. Germline V gene sequence: CDR1 SGHDT, CDR2 YYEEEE.

This clonotype was observed many times. This chain links TRBV2 with TRBJ1-4; 8 positions agree with TRBD1. J was trimmed by 7 bases and V by 6 bases; bases with no gene match: 4. The CDR3 sequence is 13 residues long. CDR1 and CDR2 from the germline V gene are SNHLY and FYNNEI. The CDR3 is CASSRGQGEKLFF. CDR3 DNA sequence: TGTGCCAGCAGCCGAGGACAGGGTGAAAAACTGTTTTTT.